The source of this TCR beta chain is a study of technical replicates of blood from a handful of donors. Here immunoSEQ multiplex PCR was the method, and the copy in TCRdb shows in-frame clones only, minus some. The data hold around 90,000 clones, with roughly 94% observed a single time. Trimming removed 6 bases from V and 4 bases from J, with 28 bases in between. Per germline, CDR1 SGHAT and CDR2 FQNNGV. The CDR3 has 18 amino acids. The source is a human donor in good health. Source material: T cells isolated from PBMCs. This chain connects TRBV11-2 to TRBJ2-7, with D maybe TRBD2 (7 bases). CDR3 in DNA: TGTGCCAGCAGTCACCCGGGGGGCGCGTGGAGTCGACCATACGAGCAGTACTTC. It encodes CASSHPGGAWSRPYEQYF.